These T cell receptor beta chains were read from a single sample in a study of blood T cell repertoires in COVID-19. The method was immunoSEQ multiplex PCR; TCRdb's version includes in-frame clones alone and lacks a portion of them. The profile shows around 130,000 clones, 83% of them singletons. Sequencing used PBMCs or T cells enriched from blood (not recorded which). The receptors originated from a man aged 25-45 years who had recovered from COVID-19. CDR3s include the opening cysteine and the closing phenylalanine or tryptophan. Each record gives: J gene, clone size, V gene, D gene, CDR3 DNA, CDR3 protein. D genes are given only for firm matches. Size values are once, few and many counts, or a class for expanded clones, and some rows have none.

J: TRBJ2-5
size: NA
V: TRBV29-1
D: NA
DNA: TGCAGCGTTAGCAGGAATGTACAAGAGACCCAGTACTTC
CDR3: CSVSRNVQETQYF

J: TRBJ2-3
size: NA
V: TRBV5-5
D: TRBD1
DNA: TGTGCCAGCAGCCTTAGGGTCGCGGGACAGGGGTATACAGATACGCAGTATTTT
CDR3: CASSLRVAGQGYTDTQYF

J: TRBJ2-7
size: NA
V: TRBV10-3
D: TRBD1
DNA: TGTGCCATCAGTTCTCCCGGACAGGGGTCCTACGAGCAGTACTTC
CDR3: CAISSPGQGSYEQYF

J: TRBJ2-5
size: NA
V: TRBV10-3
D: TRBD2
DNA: TGTGCCATCAGCGGCGATTGGACTAGCGGCAGACAAGAGACCCAGTACTTC
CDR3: CAISGDWTSGRQETQYF

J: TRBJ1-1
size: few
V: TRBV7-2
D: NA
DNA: TGTGCCAGCAGCAACCAGGTGAACACTGAAGCTTTCTTT
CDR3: CASSNQVNTEAFF

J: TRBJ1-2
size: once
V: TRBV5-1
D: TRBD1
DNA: TGCGCCAGCAGCCAAACAGGGGGCAACTATGGCTACACCTTC
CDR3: CASSQTGGNYGYTF

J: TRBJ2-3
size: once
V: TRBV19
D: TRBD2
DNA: TGTGCCAGTAGTATGGCTAGCGGGGGTTATCGGTATTTT
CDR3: CASSMASGGYRYF

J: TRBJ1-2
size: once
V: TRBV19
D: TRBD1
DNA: TGTGCCAGTAGTATAGAGCAGGGGGTGGATGGCTACACCTTC
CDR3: CASSIEQGVDGYTF

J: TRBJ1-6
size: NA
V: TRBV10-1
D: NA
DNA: TGCGCCAGCAGTGAGTCGTATAGCCGCACGGGGAATTCACCCCTCCACTTT
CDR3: CASSESYSRTGNSPLHF

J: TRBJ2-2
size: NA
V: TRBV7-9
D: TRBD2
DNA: TGTGCCAGCAGCTTTCCGTCGGGCGGGAGGTTTGTCGGGGAGCTGTTTTTT
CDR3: CASSFPSGGRFVGELFF

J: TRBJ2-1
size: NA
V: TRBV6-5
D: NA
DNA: TGTGCCAGCAGTAACATGTACAATGAGCAGTTCTTC
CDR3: CASSNMYNEQFF

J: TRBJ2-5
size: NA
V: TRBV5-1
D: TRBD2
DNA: TGCGCCAGCAGCTATTTAGCGGGAGGGAATCAAGAGACCCAGTACTTC
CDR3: CASSYLAGGNQETQYF

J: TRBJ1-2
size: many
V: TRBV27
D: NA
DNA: TGTGCCAGCAGTTGGACGGGCTCGGGGGGCTACACCTTC
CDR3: CASSWTGSGGYTF

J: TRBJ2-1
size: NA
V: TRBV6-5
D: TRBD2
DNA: TGTGCCAGCAGGGCGGGAGGGCCGTACAATGAGCAGTTCTTC
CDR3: CASRAGGPYNEQFF

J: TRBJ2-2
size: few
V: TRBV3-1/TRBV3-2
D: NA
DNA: TGTGCCAGCAGCCTTTCGGGCGGGACTCTGTTGATCGGGGAGCTGTTTTTT
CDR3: CASSLSGGTLLIGELFF

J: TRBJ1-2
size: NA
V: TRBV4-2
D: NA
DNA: TGTGCCAGCAGCCAAGATCGGAACACAGACTATGGCTACACCTTC
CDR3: CASSQDRNTDYGYTF

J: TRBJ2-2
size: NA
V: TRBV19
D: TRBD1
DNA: TGTGCCAGTAGGGAGACAGGGGTAAGGAACACCGGGGAGCTGTTTTTT
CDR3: CASRETGVRNTGELFF

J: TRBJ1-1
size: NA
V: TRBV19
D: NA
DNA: TGTGCCAGTAGTGTTGCAGTGAACACTGAAGCTTTCTTT
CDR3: CASSVAVNTEAFF

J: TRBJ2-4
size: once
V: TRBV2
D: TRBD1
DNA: TGTGCCAGCGCCCCGGGACAGGGGGCTACCCTAGCCAAAAACATTCAGTACTTC
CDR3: CASAPGQGATLAKNIQYF

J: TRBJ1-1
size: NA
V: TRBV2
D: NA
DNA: TGTGCCAGCAGTGAATACTGGAACACTGAAGCTTTCTTT
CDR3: CASSEYWNTEAFF

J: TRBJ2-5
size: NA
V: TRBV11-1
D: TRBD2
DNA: TGTGCCAGCAGCGGAGAGCGGGAACGACAAGAGACCCAGTACTTC
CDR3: CASSGERERQETQYF

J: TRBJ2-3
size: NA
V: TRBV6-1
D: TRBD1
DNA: TGTGCCAGCAGTGAGGGGGTGATGGTAGGGGGCGACACAGATACGCAGTATTTT
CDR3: CASSEGVMVGGDTDTQYF

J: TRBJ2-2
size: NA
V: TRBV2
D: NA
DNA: TGTGCCAGCACCCCTATTCCGACAGTTAGGGGGAACACCGGGGAGCTGTTTTTT
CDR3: CASTPIPTVRGNTGELFF

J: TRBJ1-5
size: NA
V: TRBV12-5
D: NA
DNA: TGTGCTAGTGGTTTGGGTCAGGGAAGCAATCAGCCCCAGCATTTT
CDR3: CASGLGQGSNQPQHF

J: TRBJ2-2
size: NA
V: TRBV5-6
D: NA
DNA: TGTGCCAGCAGCTTAGGGCATCGGACAGCCACCGGGGAGCTGTTTTTT
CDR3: CASSLGHRTATGELFF

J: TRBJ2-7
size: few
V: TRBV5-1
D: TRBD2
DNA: TGCGCCAGCAGCTTGGAAGGTGGGGCGGGAGGAGGCGGCGAGCAGTACTTC
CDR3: CASSLEGGAGGGGEQYF

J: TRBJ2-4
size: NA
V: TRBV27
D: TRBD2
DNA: TGTGCCAGCAGTTTATCTGTCGCGGGGGGCTACCTAAGCCCTAGGGCCAAAAACATTCAGTACTTC
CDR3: CASSLSVAGGYLSPRAKNIQYF

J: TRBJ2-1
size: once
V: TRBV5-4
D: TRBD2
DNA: TGTGCCAGCAGCGTAGACGGTGGTAGCGGGGGGTACAATGAGCAGTTCTTC
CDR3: CASSVDGGSGGYNEQFF

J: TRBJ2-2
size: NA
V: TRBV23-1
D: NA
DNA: TGCGCCAGCAGTCCGGAGGACTCGAACACCGGGGAGCTGTTTTTT
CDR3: CASSPEDSNTGELFF

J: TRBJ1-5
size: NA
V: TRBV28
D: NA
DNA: TGTGCCAGCCTTGAAACAGGGTATAACAATCAGCCCCAGCATTTT
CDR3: CASLETGYNNQPQHF

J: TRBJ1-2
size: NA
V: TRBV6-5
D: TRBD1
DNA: TGTGCCAGCAACCCGACAGGGGCCTCCTATGGCTACACCTTC
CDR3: CASNPTGASYGYTF

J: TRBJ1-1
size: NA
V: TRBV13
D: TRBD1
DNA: TGTGCCAGCAGCTTAGGCTCGTACCCCGGGACAGGGAACACTGAAGCTTTCTTT
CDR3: CASSLGSYPGTGNTEAFF

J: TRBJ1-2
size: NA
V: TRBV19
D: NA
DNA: TGTGCCAGTAGTATAGATGGAGGCTACTATGGCTACACCTTC
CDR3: CASSIDGGYYGYTF

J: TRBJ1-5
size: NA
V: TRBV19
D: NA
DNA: TGTGCCAGTAGTAGCCATCAGGGGATCAGCAATCAGCCCCAGCATTTT
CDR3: CASSSHQGISNQPQHF

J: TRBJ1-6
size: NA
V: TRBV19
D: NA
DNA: TGTGCCAGTAGTATATGGGGCGCGAATTCACCCCTCCACTTT
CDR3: CASSIWGANSPLHF

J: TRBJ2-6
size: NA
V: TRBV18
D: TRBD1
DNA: TGTGCCAGCTCACCGCAGGGGGCGGCATCTGGGGCCAACGTCCTGACTTTC
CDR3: CASSPQGAASGANVLTF

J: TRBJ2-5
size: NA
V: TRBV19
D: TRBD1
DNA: TGTGCCAGTAGTTGGGGGACAGGGGAGCCCCACCAAGAGACCCAGTACTTC
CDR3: CASSWGTGEPHQETQYF

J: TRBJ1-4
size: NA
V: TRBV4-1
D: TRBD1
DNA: TGCGCCAGCAGCCCTATACTCCGACAGGGCTATGAAAAACTGTTTTTT
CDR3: CASSPILRQGYEKLFF

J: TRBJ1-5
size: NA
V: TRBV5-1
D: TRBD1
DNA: TGCGCCAGCAGCCCGGGGACAGGGAGACAGCCCCAGCATTTT
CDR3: CASSPGTGRQPQHF

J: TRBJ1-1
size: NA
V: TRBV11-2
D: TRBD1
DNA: TGTGCCAGCAGCTTAAACCTGGGACAGGGACGTATGAACACTGAAGCTTTCTTT
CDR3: CASSLNLGQGRMNTEAFF

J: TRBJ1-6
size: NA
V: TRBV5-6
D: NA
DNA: TGTGCCAGCAGCTCAGGCTTCCTGGGCTCCTATAATTCACCCCTCCACTTT
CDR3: CASSSGFLGSYNSPLHF

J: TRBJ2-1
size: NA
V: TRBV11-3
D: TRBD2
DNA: TGTGCCAGCAGCTTTTCGCTCAAAGAGTCGGGACTAGCGGTGGATGAGCAGTTCTTC
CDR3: CASSFSLKESGLAVDEQFF

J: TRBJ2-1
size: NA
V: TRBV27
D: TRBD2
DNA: TGTGCCAGCAGCACCTCCCGAGGTCCTAGCGGGAGTTACAATGAGCAGTTCTTC
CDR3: CASSTSRGPSGSYNEQFF

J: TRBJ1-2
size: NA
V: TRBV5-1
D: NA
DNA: TGCGCCAGCAGTTCACCCGCTACGGGGGACTATGGCTACACCTTC
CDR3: CASSSPATGDYGYTF

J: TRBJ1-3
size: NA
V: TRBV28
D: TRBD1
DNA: TGTGCCAGCAGTTCGACAGGGGCAGGAAACACCATATATTTT
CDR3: CASSSTGAGNTIYF

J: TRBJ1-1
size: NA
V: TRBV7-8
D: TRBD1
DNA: TGTGCCAGCAGCTTAACAGGGGGCGCGAGGGACACTGAAGCTTTCTTT
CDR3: CASSLTGGARDTEAFF

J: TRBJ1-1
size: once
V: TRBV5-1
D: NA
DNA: TGCGCCAGCAGCTTAAGCCCGGTCATGAACACTGAAGCTTTCTTT
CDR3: CASSLSPVMNTEAFF

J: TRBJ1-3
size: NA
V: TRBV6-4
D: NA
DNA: TGTGCCAGCAGTGACTACACACACCCGACAGGCTCTGGAAACACCATATATTTT
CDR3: CASSDYTHPTGSGNTIYF

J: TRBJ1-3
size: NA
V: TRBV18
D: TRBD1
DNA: TGTGCCAGCTCAGCGGGACAGAAAACCTCTGGAAACACCATATATTTT
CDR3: CASSAGQKTSGNTIYF

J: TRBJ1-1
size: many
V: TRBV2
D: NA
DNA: TGTGCCAGCAGGGAGGACCGCGCGGAAGCTTTCTTT
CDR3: CASREDRAEAFF

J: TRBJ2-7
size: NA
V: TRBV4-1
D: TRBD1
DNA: TGCGCCAGCAGCCGCGATACGACAGGGACCGGCCTAGGGCAGTACTTC
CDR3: CASSRDTTGTGLGQYF

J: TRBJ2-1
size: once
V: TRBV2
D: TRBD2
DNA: TGTGCCAGCAGTGCGGGACTAGCGTATAATGAGCAGTTCTTC
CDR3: CASSAGLAYNEQFF

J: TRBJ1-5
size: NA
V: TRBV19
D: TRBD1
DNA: TGTGCCAGTAGTGCCCCCCACAGGGGGTACAATCAGCCCCAGCATTTT
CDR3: CASSAPHRGYNQPQHF

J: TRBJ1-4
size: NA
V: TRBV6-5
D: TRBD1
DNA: TGTGCCAGCAGTTATTCACAGGGGAAAGGTGAAAAACTGTTTTTT
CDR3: CASSYSQGKGEKLFF